This T cell receptor (beta chain) was profiled in a study of lymphopenia after photon versus proton radiotherapy. The CDR3 runs to 13 residues. Germline values: CDR1 SGHTA, CDR2 FQGNSA. Trimming shortened V by 5 bases and J by 10 bases, and 17 bases separated the two germline ends. Sequencing used immunoSEQ multiplex PCR; TCRdb keeps in-frame clones, though not all of them. The data contain about 16,000 clones, 80% to 90% of them singletons. This sequence was found in a woman aged 60-70 years with cholangiocarcinoma. Some clones in this sample may be carry-over from other donors' samples. Specimen: peripheral blood, collected from a patient treated with proton-based radiotherapy. The chain recombines TRBV7-2 with TRBJ1-1; weak D call: TRBD1 (6 bases). CDR3 DNA sequence: TGTGCCAGCAGCCGGGACCTACAGGGCGCAGCTTTCTTT. It is translated as CASSRDLQGAAFF.